This entry is about one T cell receptor (beta chain). The method was immunoSEQ multiplex PCR; TCRdb's version includes in-frame clones alone and lacks a portion of them. Of around 350,000 clones listed, 70% to 90% are singletons. The sample comes from a study of Ad26.COV2.S vaccination and SARS-CoV-2 variants. Described treatment: over 15 received Ad26.COV2.S at low or high dose, single or two shots; about 5 received placebo; per-sample allocation not given. Day 63 following the first vaccine or placebo injection was when the samples were taken. The CDR3 contains 13 residues. V was shortened by 4 bases and J by 6 bases, with 9 bases between the two germline ends. Germline CDR1 is MNHEY and CDR2 is SVGAGI.

The chain joins TRBV6-5 to TRBJ2-2; D gene unclear. The source of this sequence is a person between 18 and 65 years old who received the Ad26.COV2.S COVID-19 vaccine or a placebo. The sample here was peripheral blood, taken in a trial of Ad26.COV2.S vaccine versus placebo. The CDR3 is CASSWSGPGELFF. DNA of the CDR3: TGTGCCAGCAGTTGGTCGGGTCCCGGGGAGCTGTTTTTT.